This T cell receptor beta chain originates from a study of T cells in women clearing cervical HPV infection. In germline, CDR1 is SNHLY, CDR2 FYNNEI. The CDR3 length is 18 residues. Profiling relied on immunoSEQ multiplex PCR, and the TCRdb table lists in-frame clones only, not all of them. This repertoire comprises some 33,000 clones; its ten largest clones make up about 4.4%. As for this clone: The observed sequence ends 3 residues before the CDR3 terminus, with the missing tail filled in from the germline J gene.

The chain is built from TRBV2 and TRBJ1-2, with D perhaps matching TRBD1 (5 bases). Sequenced material: blood buffy coat. This clonotype was obtained from a woman between 18 and 70 years old with a cervical HPV16 infection that either progressed to CIN3+ or cleared (not recorded which). CDR3 residues: CASSEVWGTSGRLHDYTF. Partial CDR3 DNA: TGTGCCAGCAGTGAAGTATGGGGGACTAGCGGGAGACTCCATGAC.